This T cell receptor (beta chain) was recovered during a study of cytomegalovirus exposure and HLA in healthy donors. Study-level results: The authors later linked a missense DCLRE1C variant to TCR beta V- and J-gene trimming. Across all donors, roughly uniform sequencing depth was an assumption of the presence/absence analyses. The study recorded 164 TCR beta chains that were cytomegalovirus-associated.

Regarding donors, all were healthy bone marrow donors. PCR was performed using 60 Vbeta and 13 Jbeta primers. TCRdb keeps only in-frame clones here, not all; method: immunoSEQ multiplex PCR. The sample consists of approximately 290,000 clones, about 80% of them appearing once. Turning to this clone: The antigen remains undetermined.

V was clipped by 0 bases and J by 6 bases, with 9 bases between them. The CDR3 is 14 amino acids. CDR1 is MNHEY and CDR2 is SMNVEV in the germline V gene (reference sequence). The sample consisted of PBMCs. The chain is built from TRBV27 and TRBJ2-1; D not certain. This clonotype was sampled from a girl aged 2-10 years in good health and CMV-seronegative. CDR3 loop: CASSLSSVGNEQFF. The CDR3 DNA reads TGTGCCAGCAGTTTATCGAGCGTAGGCAATGAGCAGTTCTTC.